One and the same sample provided the 21 T cell receptor beta chains below, sequenced in a study of T-cell memory formation after mild COVID-19. MiXCR, applied by TCRdb to the 5' RACE reads, yields one record per CDR3 protein. The table has approximately 500,000 distinct CDR3 sequences, roughly 25% seen once. Sequences were obtained from PBMCs or a T cell subset sorted from them (not recorded which). The receptors come from an adult woman who had mild COVID-19 (a few samples of this study predate the infection). Cell type and time point are not known.

A few counts support this clonotype. One end of the junction is discordant with germline, which a read error may explain. V gene TRBV7-7 combines with J gene TRBJ2-2, with 7 bases aligning to TRBD2. The CDR3 loop spans 17 amino acids. CDR1 is SSHAT and CDR2 is FNYEAQ in the germline V gene (reference sequence). The CDR3 sequence is CASSSLLGGANTGELFF. DNA for the CDR3: TGTGCTAGCAGCTCCCTATTGGGGGGGGCGAACACCGGGGAGCTGTTTTTT.

As regards this clonotype: Germline is not matched at one junction end, which may reflect a read error. V and J are TRBV4-1 and TRBJ2-3; D is perhaps TRBD2 (5 bases). CDR1 and CDR2 (germline): MGHRA, YSYEKL. The CDR3 consists of 16 residues. CDR3 sequence (DNA): TGCGCCAGCAGCCAGCCGGCCGGAGGTGCCACATATACGCAGTATTTT. Its translation is CASSQPAGGATYTQYF.

The chain uses TRBV6-1 and TRBJ2-7, with D perhaps matching TRBD1 or TRBD2 (5 bases each). The CDR3 runs to 12 residues. CDR1 MNHNS and CDR2 SASEGT come from the germline V gene. V was clipped by 2 bases and J by 6 bases, with 8 bases between them. The CDR3 region is CASSELGTEQYF. CDR3 DNA sequence: TGTGCCAGCAGTGAACTAGGGACCGAGCAGTACTTC.

This clonotype showed up just a few times. The J gene is TRBJ2-7, the V gene TRBV9; TRBD2 agrees at 8 bases. With V trimmed by 7 bases and J by 2 bases, 14 bases remained unmatched. The CDR3 loop spans 16 amino acids. Germline CDR1 is SGDLS and CDR2 is YYNGEE. The CDR3 reads CASAPPGTRGAYEQYF. The CDR3 region has the DNA TGTGCCAGCGCCCCCCCCGGGACTAGGGGAGCCTACGAGCAGTACTTC.

This rearrangement joins TRBV6-5 to TRBJ1-2; weak D call: TRBD1 (6 bases). V lost 5 bases to trimming and J lost 2 bases, with 21 bases between them. CDR1 and CDR2 from the germline V gene are MNHEY and SVGAGI. This CDR3 is built from 17 residues. CDR3 region: CASSIREGGEINYGYTF. CDR3 coding DNA: TGTGCCAGCAGTATAAGGGAGGGGGGGGAAATCAACTATGGCTACACCTTC.

The J gene is TRBJ1-1, the V gene TRBV30, with unresolved D. Trimming took off 4 bases at V and 4 bases at J, with 10 bases between the two ends. The CDR3 runs 12 residues. Germline V gene sequence: CDR1 GTSNPN, CDR2 SVGIG (reference sequence). CDR3 coding DNA: TGTGCCTGGAACCTGGCAGCCACTGAAGCTTTCTTT. Protein product: CAWNLAATEAFF.

V usage is TRBV5-1 and J usage is TRBJ2-1, with TRBD2 matching 7 bases. J gave up 5 bases and V 0 bases, and 14 bases lay outside the gene matches. Germline V CDR1 and CDR2: SGHRS, YFSETQ. CDR3 size: 18 residues. CDR3 region: CASSLGAGPGLGNNEQFF. In DNA form, the CDR3 reads TGCGCCAGCAGCTTGGGAGCGGGGCCCGGACTAGGGAACAATGAGCAGTTCTTC.

This clonotype was observed a handful of times. The chain links TRBV30 to TRBJ1-1, with unresolved D. V lost 4 bases, J lost 2 bases, and 11 bases lay in between. Germline V gene sequence: CDR1 GTSNPN, CDR2 SVGIG (reference sequence). CDR3 length: 13 amino acids. The CDR3 loop reads CAWIANSNTEAFF. CDR3 bases: TGTGCCTGGATTGCAAACAGCAACACTGAAGCTTTCTTT.

This clonotype was found a few times. This chain uses TRBV7-2 with TRBJ1-1; D is uncertain. Germline-derived CDR1 and CDR2 are SGHTA and FQGNSA. The germline V and J ends were trimmed by 5 bases and 6 bases, with 16 bases remaining between them. The CDR3 is 14 amino acids. CDR3 DNA sequence: TGTGCCAGCAGCCGAGGCCCTACCGGCTCTGAAGCTTTCTTT. It specifies CASSRGPTGSEAFF.

This clonotype was counted between two and nine times. V gene TRBV9 combines with J gene TRBJ1-2; unclear D gene. Germline CDR1 SGDLS, CDR2 YYNGEE. The V gene lost 0 bases and the J gene lost 6 bases, with 9 bases spanning the gap. The length of the CDR3 is 13 residues. CDR3: CASSVVPENGYTF. DNA for the CDR3: TGTGCCAGCAGCGTAGTGCCCGAAAATGGCTACACCTTC.

The rearrangement uses TRBV13 and TRBJ2-5, with 9 nucleotides matching TRBD1. The germline V gene encodes CDR1 PRHDT and CDR2 FYEKMQ (reference sequence). This CDR3 has 14 amino acids. Losses at the gene ends were 5 bases for V and 5 bases for J; bases not matched to a gene: 6. Here the CDR3 DNA reads TGTGCCAGCAGCGGAGGACAGGGGTTCGAGACCCAGTACTTC. Encoded protein: CASSGGQGFETQYF.

Many counts were recorded for this clonotype. The rearrangement uses TRBV12-3 or TRBV12-4 and TRBJ2-7, with D unresolved. CDR3 size: 11 residues. The V end lost 3 bases, the J end lost 4 bases, and 4 bases lay between the germline ends. CDR3 DNA sequence: TGTGCCAGCAGTTTTTTGTACGAGCAGTACTTC. Its translation: CASSFLYEQYF.

This clonotype occurred a few times. The rearrangement joins TRBV12-3 or TRBV12-4 to TRBJ1-1; TRBD1 aligns across 7 bases. CDR3 length equals 14 residues. J gave up 4 bases and V 6 bases, and 8 bases lay outside the gene matches. This CDR3 is CASSATGWGTEAFF. Written as DNA, the CDR3 is TGTGCCAGCAGCGCGACAGGGTGGGGCACTGAAGCTTTCTTT.

The V call is TRBV10-3, the J call TRBJ2-1, with no clear D. Germline-derived CDR1 and CDR2 are ENHRY and SYGVKD. The CDR3 length is 12 residues. The V end was cut by 3 bases, the J end by 6 bases, with 6 bases between. DNA of the CDR3: TGTGCCATCAGTGATTCTAGCAATGAGCAGTTCTTC. Translation gives CAISDSSNEQFF.

V is TRBV11-2 and J is TRBJ1-2; 8 bases are a match to TRBD1. After removal of 5 bases from V and 1 base from J, the junction contained 3 bases not matched to a gene. Germline V lookup: CDR1 SGHAT, CDR2 FQNNGV. There are 14 residues in the CDR3. The CDR3 DNA reads as TGTGCCAGCAGCGGGACAGGCAATAACTATGGCTACACCTTC. It is translated as CASSGTGNNYGYTF. Full variable domain (rest looked up from reference TRBV11-2 and TRBJ1-2): EAGVAQSPRYKIIEKRQSVAFWCNPISGHATLYWYQQILGQGPKLLIQFQNNGVVDDSQLPKDRFSAERLKGVDSTLKIQPAKLEDSAVYLCASSGTGNNYGYTFGSGTRLTVV.

V gene TRBV5-5 combines with J gene TRBJ2-1; D may be TRBD1 or TRBD2 (5 bases each). This CDR3 is built from 16 residues. The germline V gene encodes CDR1 SGHKS and CDR2 YYEKEE (reference sequence). The V end was cut by 4 bases, the J end by 8 bases, with 22 bases between. In nucleotides, the CDR3 is TGTGCCAGCAGCACAACCGGGACCGCCTTTGACTATGAGCAGTTCTTC. Its translation is CASSTTGTAFDYEQFF.

The chain joins TRBV7-9 to TRBJ1-2; 11 nucleotides match TRBD1. J lost 8 bases, V lost 5 bases, and 7 bases had no gene match. In germline, CDR1 is SEHNR, CDR2 FQNEAQ (reference sequence). The CDR3 contains 14 residues. CDR3 bases: TGTGCCAGCAGCGCCGGACAGGGGGCCTTCGGCTACACCTTC. Its protein is CASSAGQGAFGYTF. The variable domain in full, completed from reference TRBV7-9 and TRBJ1-2, reads DTGVSQNPRHKITKRGQNVTFRCDPISEHNRLYWYRQTLGQGPEFLTYFQNEAQLEKSRLLSDRFSAERPKGSFSTLEIQRTEQGDSAMYLCASSAGQGAFGYTFGSGTRLTVV.

This clonotype occurred a few times. The chain uses TRBV4-1 and TRBJ1-5; TRBD1 is a possible D gene (5 bases). V lost 1 base and J lost 2, with 12 bases in between. The V gene's germline CDR1 is MGHRA and CDR2 YSYEKL. This CDR3 is 16 amino acids long. The CDR3 reads CASSQVRGGGNQPQHF. The CDR3, as DNA: TGCGCCAGCAGCCAAGTGAGGGGCGGGGGCAATCAGCCCCAGCATTTT.

This rearrangement joins TRBV7-6 to TRBJ2-7, with 9 bases fitting TRBD1. The germline V gene encodes CDR1 SGHVS and CDR2 FNYEAQ. J was trimmed by 3 bases and V by 4 bases; bases with no gene match: 4. This CDR3 region has 14 residues. DNA of the CDR3: TGTGCCAGCAGCTCCAAGGACAGGGGCTACGAGCAGTACTTC. It yields the protein CASSSKDRGYEQYF. The full variable domain, completed using reference TRBV7-6 and TRBJ2-7, is GAGVSQSPRYKVTKRGQDVALRCDPISGHVSLYWYRQALGQGPEFLTYFNYEAQQDKSGLPNDRFSAERPEGSISTLTIQRTEQRDSAMYRCASSSKDRGYEQYFGPGTRLTVT.

The rearrangement uses TRBV2 and TRBJ2-5; 8 nucleotides agree with TRBD1. This CDR3 spans 12 amino acids. V was pared by 6 bases and J by 6 bases, with 3 bases of the junction left unmatched. Germline CDR1 SNHLY, CDR2 FYNNEI. This chain's CDR3 is CASRTGGQTQYF. In DNA form, the CDR3 reads TGTGCCAGCAGAACAGGGGGACAGACCCAGTACTTC.

This clonotype has just one count. The junction and the germline gene differ at one end; a read error may be behind it. The chain carries TRBV11-1 and TRBJ1-4; D ambiguous. CDR1 is SGHAT and CDR2 is FQDESV in the germline V gene (reference sequence). The CDR3 extends over 16 amino acids. CDR3 in amino acids: CASSLERSSMNAKLFF. CDR3 DNA: TGTGCCAGCAGCTTGGAGAGGTCGTCAATGAATGCAAAACTGTTTTTT.